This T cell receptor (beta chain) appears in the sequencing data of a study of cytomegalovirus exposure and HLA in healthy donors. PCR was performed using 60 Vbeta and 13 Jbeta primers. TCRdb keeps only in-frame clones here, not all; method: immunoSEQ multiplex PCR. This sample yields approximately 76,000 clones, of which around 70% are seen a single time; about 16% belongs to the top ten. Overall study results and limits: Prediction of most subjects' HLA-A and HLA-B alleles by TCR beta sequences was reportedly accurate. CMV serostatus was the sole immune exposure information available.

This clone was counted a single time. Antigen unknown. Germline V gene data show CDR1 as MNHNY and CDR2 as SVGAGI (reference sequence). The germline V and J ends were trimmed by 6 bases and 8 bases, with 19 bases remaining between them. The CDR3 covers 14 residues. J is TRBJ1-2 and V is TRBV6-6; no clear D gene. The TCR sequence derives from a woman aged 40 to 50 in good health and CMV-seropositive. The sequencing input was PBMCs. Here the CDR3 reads CASSPEASSGGYTF. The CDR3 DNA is TGTGCCAGCAGCCCGGAGGCATCCTCTGGGGGCTACACCTTC.